This T cell receptor (beta chain) was documented in a study of blood T cell repertoires in COVID-19. The CDR3 runs to 18 residues. The junction had 6 bases not matched to a gene; V was cut back by 0 bases and J by 0 bases. CDR1 is LGHNA, CDR2 YNFKEQ, per germline. This clone was counted a few times. Assay: immunoSEQ multiplex PCR; the TCRdb copy retains only in-frame clones and omits some. The sample has about 120,000 clones; about 79% are singletons. The sequence was collected from a middle-aged man with active or convalescent COVID-19. The sample comprised peripheral blood. The rearrangement uses TRBV4-2 and TRBJ2-2; 8 bases match TRBD2. The CDR3 DNA is TGTGCCAGCAGCCAAGATATCTTAGCGGGAACGAACACCGGGGAGCTGTTTTTT. It translates to CASSQDILAGTNTGELFF.